Listed here are 7 T cell receptor beta chains from one sample, sequenced in a study of response to subunit inactivated influenza vaccine. TCRdb redid the calling of the RT-PCR reads with MiXCR, one entry per CDR3 protein. The repertoire holds hundreds of thousands of distinct CDR3 sequences, with 20% to 25% as singletons. The material sequenced was PBMCs from blood, taken less than 22 months after vaccination. The receptors stem from a man aged 50 to 75 who received an inactivated influenza vaccine.

This clonotype was detected a few times. The chain is built from TRBV3-1 and TRBJ2-1; D is undetermined. Trimming removed 0 bases from V and 6 bases from J, with 6 bases in between. The CDR3 consists of 13 residues. Germline-derived CDR1 and CDR2 are LGHDT and YNNKEL (reference sequence). Written as DNA, the CDR3 is TGTGCCAGCAGCCAAGACGGTCTCAATGAGCAGTTCTTC. This sequence encodes CASSQDGLNEQFF.

The CDR3 sequence: CSARDFTGGNTGELFF. The CDR3 DNA reads as TGCAGTGCTAGAGATTTTACAGGGGGGAACACCGGGGAGCTGTTTTTT. V usage is TRBV20-1 and J usage is TRBJ2-2; 8 bases are a match to TRBD1. The trim removed 0 bases at V and 1 base at J, leaving 4 bases unmatched. The CDR3 runs to 16 residues. The V gene's germline CDR1 is DFQATT and CDR2 SNEGSKA (reference sequence).

This clonotype was detected a few times. The chain combines TRBV12-3 or TRBV12-4 with TRBJ2-5, with a possible D match to TRBD1 (7 bases). This CDR3 contains 13 residues. Trimming removed 6 bases from V and 5 bases from J, with 13 bases in between. CDR3 sequence: CASSYQGGETQYF. CDR3 bases: TGTGCCAGCAGCTATCAGGGGGGTGAGACCCAGTACTTC.

This rearrangement joins TRBV24-1 to TRBJ1-1; TRBD1 might be the D (5 bases). V lost 4 bases and J 8 bases, leaving 10 bases between the germline ends. The CDR3 contains 12 residues. Germline values: CDR1 KGHDR, CDR2 SFDVKD. Here the CDR3 reads CATSEGNREAFF. The CDR3 DNA sequence: TGTGCCACCAGTGAGGGGAACAGGGAAGCTTTCTTT.

The chain combines TRBV2 with TRBJ1-1; no firm D call. Germline values: CDR1 SNHLY, CDR2 FYNNEI. V shed 4 bases and J shed 0 bases, with 9 bases lying between them. The CDR3 loop spans 14 amino acids. In DNA, the CDR3 is TGTGCCAGCAGTGGATCCGGGCTGAACACTGAAGCTTTCTTT. Translation gives CASSGSGLNTEAFF.

The chain uses TRBV3-1 and TRBJ2-3; D call uncertain. The CDR3 has 14 residues. CDR1 is LGHDT, CDR2 YNNKEL, per germline (reference sequence). The V and J ends lost 1 base and 5 bases respectively, with 10 bases between them. The DNA for the CDR3 is TGTGCCAGCAGCCAAGGGACCCTCAAAGATACGCAGTATTTT. Translating gives CASSQGTLKDTQYF.

Only a few counts were recorded for this clonotype. The chain combines TRBV4-2 with TRBJ1-3; D is undetermined. The V gene lost 1 base and the J gene lost 2 bases, with 18 bases spanning the gap. In germline, CDR1 is LGHNA, CDR2 YNFKEQ. The CDR3 has 18 amino acids. The CDR3 protein is CASSQGFNLVSTGNTIYF. CDR3 coding DNA: TGTGCCAGCAGCCAAGGATTTAATTTAGTTAGTACTGGAAACACCATATATTTT.